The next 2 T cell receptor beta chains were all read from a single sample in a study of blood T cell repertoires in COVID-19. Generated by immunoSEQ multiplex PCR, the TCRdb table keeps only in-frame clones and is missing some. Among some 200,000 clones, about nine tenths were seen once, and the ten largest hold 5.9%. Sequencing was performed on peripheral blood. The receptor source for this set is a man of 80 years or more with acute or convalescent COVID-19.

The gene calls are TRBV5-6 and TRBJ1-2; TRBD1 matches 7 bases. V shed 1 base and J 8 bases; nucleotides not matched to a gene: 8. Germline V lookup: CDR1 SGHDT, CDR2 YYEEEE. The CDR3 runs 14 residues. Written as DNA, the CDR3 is TGTGCCAGCAGCTTGTATTACAGGGGCGGAGGCTACACCTTC. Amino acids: CASSLYYRGGGYTF.

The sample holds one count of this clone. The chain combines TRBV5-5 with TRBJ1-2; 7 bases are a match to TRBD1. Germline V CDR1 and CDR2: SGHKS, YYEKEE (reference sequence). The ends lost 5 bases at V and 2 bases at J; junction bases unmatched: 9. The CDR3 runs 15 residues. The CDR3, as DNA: TGTGCCAGCAGGAATGAGGGGGCGCAGAACTATGGCTACACCTTC. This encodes CASRNEGAQNYGYTF.